Each of the 25 T cell receptor beta chains below was sequenced from the same sample in a study of blood T cell repertoires in COVID-19. Assay: immunoSEQ multiplex PCR; the TCRdb copy retains only in-frame clones and omits some. The table shows approximately 270,000 clones, with roughly four fifths occurring only once. Sequences were obtained from peripheral blood. The source is a person in their 70s with COVID-19, enrolled during active disease.

This chain links TRBV5-5 with TRBJ1-6; possible D gene TRBD1, 5 bases. Germline values: CDR1 SGHKS, CDR2 YYEKEE (reference sequence). The CDR3 totals 16 residues. The V end lost 2 bases, the J end lost 7 bases, and 16 bases lay between the germline ends. The CDR3 DNA follows: TGTGCCAGCAGCTTAGGAAAGGGGCTCAGGAATTCACCCCTCCACTTT. Protein product: CASSLGKGLRNSPLHF. The whole variable domain, filled in from reference TRBV5-5 and TRBJ1-6, reads DAGVTQSPTHLIKTRGQQVTLRCSPISGHKSVSWYQQVLGQGPQFIFQYYEKEERGRGNFPDRFSARQFPNYSSELNVNALLLGDSALYLCASSLGKGLRNSPLHFGNGTRLTVT.

In its sample, this clone was seen once. The chain employs TRBV6-5 and TRBJ2-7, with 8 positions matching TRBD2. Germline trimming cut 7 bases from V and 6 bases from J; bases unmatched to any gene: 8. This CDR3 spans 13 amino acids. Germline V gene sequence: CDR1 MNHEY, CDR2 SVGAGI. The CDR3 loop reads CASTAGALGEQYF. The CDR3 DNA is TGTGCCAGCACAGCGGGAGCCCTGGGCGAGCAGTACTTC.

The J gene is TRBJ1-6, the V gene TRBV5-6; 9 bases line up with TRBD1. With 2 bases clipped from V and 5 bases from J, the junction kept 5 bases outside the gene matches. Germline-derived CDR1 and CDR2 are SGHDT and YYEEEE. CDR3 size: 16 residues. CDR3 loop: CASSFGQGRDNSPLHF. The CDR3 DNA sequence: TGTGCCAGCAGCTTCGGACAGGGGCGAGATAATTCACCCCTCCACTTT. The full variable domain, with the rest looked up from reference TRBV5-6 and TRBJ1-6, is DAGVTQSPTHLIKTRGQQVTLRCSPKSGHDTVSWYQQALGQGPQFIFQYYEEEERQRGNFPDRFSGHQFPNYSSELNVNALLLGDSALYLCASSFGQGRDNSPLHFGNGTRLTVT.

This clone was counted only a few times. Other DNA sequences in the sample encode the same CDR3. The gene calls are TRBV5-1 and TRBJ1-6; 9 bases line up with TRBD1. The CDR3 spans 14 residues. The germline CDR1 and CDR2 sequences are SGHRS and YFSETQ. After removal of 7 bases from V and 7 bases from J, the junction contained 6 bases not matched to a gene. The CDR3 DNA reads as TGCGCCAGCTCACCGGGACAGGGAAATTCACCCCTCCACTTT. Translation: CASSPGQGNSPLHF.

The chain uses TRBV4-3 and TRBJ2-7; D call uncertain. The CDR3 runs 14 residues. V lost 1 base, J lost 0 bases, and 7 bases lay in between. Germline CDR1 LGHNA, CDR2 YSLEER. The CDR3 region has the DNA TGCGCCAGCAGCCAAGGTACCAGCTCCTACGAGCAGTACTTC. Amino acids: CASSQGTSSYEQYF.

The chain combines TRBV19 with TRBJ1-5, with 7 bases matching TRBD1. The germline gives CDR1 LNHDA, CDR2 SQIVND (reference sequence). The CDR3 loop spans 14 amino acids. Losses at the gene ends were 5 bases for V and 4 bases for J; bases not matched to a gene: 5. CDR3 in amino acids: CASSSRTGNQPQHF. The CDR3 DNA reads TGTGCCAGTAGTTCTCGGACAGGAAATCAGCCCCAGCATTTT.

The chain has TRBV11-2 and TRBJ2-7; the D gene is possibly TRBD1 (6 bases). This CDR3 is 15 amino acids long. The V gene's germline CDR1 is SGHAT and CDR2 FQNNGV. V was cut by 5 bases and J by 0 bases, with 14 bases left in between. The CDR3 nucleotides read TGTGCCAGCAGCATAAACCGGGACAACTCCTACGAGCAGTACTTC. Translation: CASSINRDNSYEQYF.

The rearrangement links TRBV28 to TRBJ1-5; no definite D call. CDR1 and CDR2 (germline): MDHEN, SYDVKM. This CDR3 region has 14 residues. The V gene lost 3 bases and the J gene lost 11 bases, with 17 bases spanning the gap. This CDR3 is CASSLAGSGMSQHF. The CDR3 coding sequence is TGTGCCAGCAGTTTGGCGGGTTCAGGTATGTCCCAGCATTTT.

This chain connects TRBV2 to TRBJ2-5; 12 bases line up with TRBD1. The CDR3 is made up of 15 amino acids. V lost 6 bases to trimming and J lost 5 bases; unmatched junction nucleotides: 7. Germline CDR1 reads SNHLY; CDR2 reads FYNNEI. The CDR3 is CASRSGTGGFETQYF. The CDR3 nucleotides are TGTGCCAGCAGGTCCGGGACAGGGGGCTTCGAGACCCAGTACTTC.

The chain is built from TRBV29-1 and TRBJ1-3; D might be TRBD1 (6 bases). Germline CDR1 and CDR2: SQVTM and ANQGSEA. This CDR3 comprises 15 residues. V lost 5 bases and J 0 bases, leaving 14 bases between the germline ends. The CDR3 here is CSVLIQGTSGNTIYF. CDR3 in DNA: TGCAGCGTTCTTATACAGGGTACCTCTGGAAACACCATATATTTT. Full variable domain (missing parts from reference TRBV29-1 and TRBJ1-3): SAVISQKPSRDICQRGTSLTIQCQVDSQVTMMFWYRQQPGQSLTLIATANQGSEATYESGFVIDKFPISRPNLTFSTLTVSNMSPEDSSIYLCSVLIQGTSGNTIYFGEGSWLTVV.

The rearrangement links TRBV18 to TRBJ1-2; 7 nucleotides agree with TRBD1. V lost 0 bases, J lost 3 bases, and 13 bases stayed unmatched. From germline, CDR1 is KGHSH and CDR2 LQKENI. This CDR3 is 18 amino acids long. As DNA, the CDR3 is TGTGCCAGCTCACCACCGTCCAGGGGGTTGGGTGTGGACTATGGCTACACCTTC. Translated, it gives CASSPPSRGLGVDYGYTF.

The rearrangement uses TRBV7-6 and TRBJ2-2; D perhaps matches TRBD1 (5 bases). Between the trimmed V and J ends, which lost 3 bases and 3 bases, there was a span of 11 bases. CDR1 is SGHVS, CDR2 FNYEAQ, per germline. This CDR3 has 15 residues. CDR3 DNA sequence: TGTGCCAGCAGCTTTTGGGAAGGGGACACCGGGGAGCTGTTTTTT. It is translated as CASSFWEGDTGELFF.

This clone came up a few times. The J gene is TRBJ2-2, the V gene TRBV27; D perhaps matches TRBD2 (6 bases). CDR1 is MNHEY, CDR2 SMNVEV, per germline (reference sequence). Between the trimmed V and J ends, which lost 5 bases and 6 bases, there was a span of 13 bases. This CDR3 spans 14 amino acids. This CDR3 reads CASSRDSPPGELFF. In DNA, the CDR3 is TGTGCCAGCAGTAGGGACTCCCCCCCCGGGGAGCTGTTTTTT.

Only one count was recorded for this clone. This chain links TRBV4-3 with TRBJ2-1, with D possibly being TRBD1 (6 bases). This CDR3 has 14 residues. V shed 0 bases and J shed 8 bases, with 11 bases lying between them. CDR1 and CDR2 (germline): LGHNA, YSLEER. DNA for the CDR3: TGCGCCAGCAGCCAAGATCGGCAGGGGCATGAGCAGTTCTTC. It translates to CASSQDRQGHEQFF.

The chain employs TRBV28 and TRBJ1-4, with TRBD1 matching 9 bases. The CDR3 is 16 residues long. The V gene's germline CDR1 is MDHEN and CDR2 SYDVKM. V lost 5 bases and J lost 5; bases outside the gene matches: 9. CDR3 loop: CASSPITGTGNEKLFF. CDR3 DNA sequence: TGTGCCAGCAGTCCTATAACCGGGACAGGGAATGAAAAACTGTTTTTT. Variable domain in full (rest from reference TRBV28 and TRBJ1-4): DVKVTQSSRYLVKRTGEKVFLECVQDMDHENMFWYRQDPGLGLRLIYFSYDVKMKEKGDIPEGYSVSREKKERFSLILESASTNQTSMYLCASSPITGTGNEKLFFGSGTQLSVL.

V and J are TRBV28 and TRBJ2-3; 9 bases align to TRBD1. CDR3 size: 15 residues. Germline V gene sequence: CDR1 MDHEN, CDR2 SYDVKM. V shed 5 bases, J shed 4 bases, and the junction held 7 bases outside the gene matches. The CDR3: CASSPTGGGPDTQYF. For the CDR3, the DNA is TGTGCCAGCAGTCCGACAGGGGGGGGCCCAGATACGCAGTATTTT.

The chain couples TRBV28 to TRBJ2-1; possible D gene TRBD1, 6 bases. Trimming removed 10 bases from V and 0 bases from J, with 16 bases in between. This CDR3 spans 15 amino acids. Germline loops: CDR1 MDHEN, CDR2 SYDVKM. In DNA, the CDR3 is TGTGCCACAGGGGCTGTCGGTGGCTCCTACAATGAGCAGTTCTTC. It translates to CATGAVGGSYNEQFF.

V is TRBV6-6 and J is TRBJ2-7; no definite D call. The V gene lost 7 bases and the J gene lost 4 bases, with 11 bases spanning the gap. Germline CDR1 reads MNHNY; CDR2 reads SVGAGI (reference sequence). The CDR3 runs to 12 residues. The CDR3 DNA reads as TGTGCCAGCAAGGCCACGGGTTACGAGCAGTACTTC. Translated: CASKATGYEQYF.

V gene TRBV12-3 or TRBV12-4 combines with J gene TRBJ2-3, with D possibly being TRBD1 (6 bases). This CDR3 is 12 amino acids long. Trimming stripped 3 bases from V and 7 bases from J, with 8 bases between. The CDR3 protein is CASSLDRYTQYF. Written as DNA, the CDR3 is TGTGCCAGCAGTTTGGACAGATATACGCAGTATTTT.

This clone was seen a single time. This rearrangement joins TRBV18 to TRBJ2-5; D unresolved. CDR3 size: 12 residues. Germline V CDR1 and CDR2: KGHSH, LQKENI. The V and J ends lost 0 bases and 5 bases respectively, with 4 bases between them. CDR3 amino acids: CASSPPQETQYF. The CDR3 coding sequence is TGTGCCAGCTCACCACCCCAGGAGACCCAGTACTTC.

On this clone itself: The DNA is left out, because the CDR3 cannot be placed on it with certainty; the CDR3 is given as TCRdb lists it. The rearrangement joins TRBV21-1 to TRBJ2-7; TRBD1 is taken as the D call from the table, unchecked against the DNA. TRBV21-1 is described as a pseudogene. Including both end residues, the CDR3 is 15 amino acids long. The CDR3 sequence: CASSVVAGGAHEQYF.

This chain joins TRBV19 and TRBJ1-6; 9 bases are a match to TRBD1. The trim removed 8 bases at V and 8 bases at J, leaving 4 bases unmatched. This CDR3 has 13 residues. CDR1 and CDR2 (germline): LNHDA, SQIVND (reference sequence). CDR3 DNA sequence: TGTGCCAGTGGGACAGGGCTGGATTCACCCCTCCACTTT. Translation gives CASGTGLDSPLHF.

This chain uses TRBV30 with TRBJ2-1; weak D call: TRBD2 (5 bases). Trimming removed 0 bases at V and 6 bases at J, with 9 bases between. From germline, CDR1 is GTSNPN and CDR2 SVGIG (reference sequence). This CDR3 region has 13 residues. DNA of the CDR3: TGTGCCTGGAGTGTGCTAGCTTCCAATGAGCAGTTCTTC. Its translation: CAWSVLASNEQFF.

The V call is TRBV6-5, the J call TRBJ1-6; D is perhaps TRBD1 (6 bases). V lost 3 bases and J lost 7, with 10 bases in between. The V gene's germline CDR1 is MNHEY and CDR2 SVGAGI. The CDR3 runs 14 residues. The CDR3: CASSYGQTNSPLHF. CDR3 nucleotide sequence: TGTGCCAGCAGTTATGGACAGACGAATTCACCCCTCCACTTT.

With regard to this clone: Sequence at one end of the junction differs from germline and may be a read error. The chain is built from TRBV28 and TRBJ1-5; a possible D gene is TRBD1 (5 bases). CDR1 and CDR2 (germline): MDHEN, SYDVKM. The CDR3 sequence is 14 residues long. The CDR3 region is CASSTGTFFRGGSF. The CDR3 DNA reads TGTGCCAGCAGCACCGGGACTTTTTTTCGGGGTGGTTCATTT.